The 23 T cell receptor beta chains listed next were all sequenced from one sample in a study of T-cell memory formation after mild COVID-19. MiXCR, applied by TCRdb to the 5' RACE reads, yields one record per CDR3 protein. Of roughly 280,000 distinct CDR3 sequences in the sample, roughly 8.2% are singletons; the top ten hold under 25%. The specimen was PBMCs or a T cell subset sorted from them (not recorded which). The source of these receptors is a man aged 18 to 29 who had mild COVID-19 (a few samples of this study predate the infection). Cell type and time point are not known.

This clonotype came up many times. The chain employs TRBV5-1 and TRBJ2-7; no reliable D call. Trimming left V 0 bases short and J 2 bases short, with 12 bases between. This CDR3 has 15 amino acids. The V gene's germline CDR1 is SGHRS and CDR2 YFSETQ. CDR3 bases: TGCGCCAGCAGCTTGGAAGGGTTAAGCCCCTACGAGCAGTACTTC. The encoded protein is CASSLEGLSPYEQYF.

A few counts support this clonotype. The chain is built from TRBV6-5 and TRBJ2-2; 7 bases fit TRBD1. The length of the CDR3 is 14 residues. Germline CDR1 and CDR2: MNHEY and SVGAGI. Unmatched junction bases numbered 3, after V lost 8 bases and J lost 0 bases. CDR3 nucleotide sequence: TGTGCCAGCCGGGACAGCTCGAACACCGGGGAGCTGTTTTTT. This encodes CASRDSSNTGELFF.

At least ten counts were recorded for this clonotype. This CDR3 reads CASRRTAAENEKLFF. The DNA of the CDR3 is TGTGCCAGCAGGCGGACAGCAGCTGAGAATGAAAAACTGTTTTTT. The chain joins TRBV5-5 to TRBJ1-4, with TRBD1 as a possible D gene (6 bases). Germline CDR1 SGHKS, CDR2 YYEKEE (reference sequence). Trimming took 5 bases from V and 5 from J, leaving 16 bases between them. There are 15 residues in the CDR3.

This clonotype came up a few times. This chain connects TRBV18 to TRBJ1-3; no clear D gene. The CDR3 totals 13 residues. Germline V gene data show CDR1 as KGHSH and CDR2 as LQKENI. The V end lost 3 bases, the J end lost 8 bases, and 11 bases lay between the germline ends. The CDR3 reads CASSPSQADTIYF. In DNA, the CDR3 is TGTGCCAGCTCACCCTCCCAGGCAGACACCATATATTTT.

This clonotype was detected a few times. The chain carries TRBV3-1 and TRBJ2-1; 14 bases align to TRBD2. The CDR3 runs 16 residues. Trimming took 6 bases from V and 5 from J; bases not matched to a gene: 6. Per germline, CDR1 LGHDT and CDR2 YNNKEL (reference sequence). CDR3 DNA: TGTGCCAGCAGTCGACTAGCGGGGGGGCCCCACAATGAGCAGTTCTTC. It codes for CASSRLAGGPHNEQFF.

The chain combines TRBV4-1 with TRBJ2-1; 10 nucleotides match TRBD1. CDR1 is MGHRA and CDR2 is YSYEKL in the germline V gene. The V segment lost 1 base and the J segment 3 bases; nucleotides outside the gene matches: 6. The CDR3 contains 17 residues. The CDR3 spells CASSQGGGTGDYNEQFF. The DNA of the CDR3 is TGCGCCAGCAGCCAAGGGGGCGGGACAGGGGACTACAATGAGCAGTTCTTC.

This clonotype was picked up a small number of times. In DNA form, the CDR3 reads TGTGCCAGCATGGGCAGGGCAAACTATGGCTACACCTTC. Amino acids: CASMGRANYGYTF. The rearrangement joins TRBV6-5 to TRBJ1-2, with D perhaps matching TRBD1 (5 bases). Germline CDR1 MNHEY, CDR2 SVGAGI. V was pared by 7 bases and J by 2 bases, with 11 bases between. The length of the CDR3 is 13 residues.

This clonotype came up a few times. The V call is TRBV7-2, the J call TRBJ1-5, with 9 bases matching TRBD1. The CDR3 runs 15 residues. With V trimmed by 0 bases and J by 7 bases, 4 bases remained unmatched. Germline values: CDR1 SGHTA, CDR2 FQGNSA. This chain's CDR3 is CASSLAPTGGQPQHF. The CDR3 nucleotides are TGTGCCAGCAGCTTAGCTCCGACAGGGGGGCAGCCCCAGCATTTT.

This clonotype has at least ten counts. V and J are TRBV18 and TRBJ2-1; D not resolved. Germline CDR1 is KGHSH and CDR2 is LQKENI. Trimming removed 3 bases from V and 6 bases from J, with 15 bases in between. The CDR3 runs 15 residues. CDR3 loop: CASSPPEGPGNEQFF. The CDR3 nucleotides are TGTGCCAGCTCACCTCCCGAAGGGCCAGGCAATGAGCAGTTCTTC.

This clonotype has just a few counts. The chain has TRBV18 and TRBJ2-5; weak D call: TRBD2 (5 bases). Germline V lookup: CDR1 KGHSH, CDR2 LQKENI. V dropped 6 bases and J dropped 1 base, with 15 bases sitting between them. This CDR3 region has 15 residues. The CDR3 loop reads CASSPSPGLQETQYF. The CDR3 bases are TGTGCCAGCTCCCCCAGCCCCGGACTCCAAGAGACCCAGTACTTC.

The chain uses TRBV20-1 and TRBJ2-5; no reliable D call. CDR3 length equals 11 residues. The germline V and J ends were trimmed by 4 bases and 4 bases, with 7 bases remaining between them. Germline V gives CDR1 DFQATT, CDR2 SNEGSKA (reference sequence). CDR3 protein: CSANLRETQYF. CDR3 DNA sequence: TGCAGTGCTAACCTAAGAGAGACCCAGTACTTC.

This clonotype came up a few times. The chain employs TRBV2 and TRBJ1-4; D is ambiguous. The length of the CDR3 is 13 residues. V was trimmed by 9 bases and J by 10 bases, leaving 18 bases between them. Germline assignment: CDR1 SNHLY and CDR2 FYNNEI. The CDR3 nucleotides are TGTGCCAGTAGCGGGATCGAGGACGGAAAACTGTTTTTT. Protein: CASSGIEDGKLFF. Combining the CDR3 with reference TRBV2 and TRBJ1-4 gives the whole variable domain EPEVTQTPSHQVTQMGQEVILRCVPISNHLYFYWYRQILGQKVEFLVSFYNNEISEKSEIFDDQFSVERPDGSNFTLKIRSTKLEDSAMYFCASSGIEDGKLFFGSGTQLSVL.

This clonotype was counted many times. V is TRBV6-2 or TRBV6-3 and J is TRBJ2-5; D could derive from TRBD1 or TRBD2 (6 bases each). The CDR3 is 14 amino acids. Germline V gene lookup returns CDR1 MNHEY and CDR2 SVGEGT. V lost 5 bases to trimming and J lost 5 bases, with 15 bases between them. Written as DNA, the CDR3 is TGTGCCAGCAGTACGGAGGGGGGTATGGAGACCCAGTACTTC. It is translated as CASSTEGGMETQYF.

The chain links TRBV7-9 to TRBJ1-2, with 7 positions matching TRBD1. The CDR3 loop spans 13 amino acids. The germline V gene encodes CDR1 SEHNR and CDR2 FQNEAQ (reference sequence). Germline trimming cut 0 bases from V and 5 bases from J; bases unmatched to any gene: 0. CDR3 DNA sequence: TGTGCCAGCAGCTTAGCGGGACAGTATGGCTACACCTTC. Translating it yields CASSLAGQYGYTF.

This clonotype was picked up many times. The chain links TRBV18 to TRBJ2-3, with 8 bases fitting TRBD2. The CDR3 sequence is 17 residues long. Germline V CDR1 and CDR2: KGHSH, LQKENI. V was clipped by 0 bases and J by 2 bases; unmatched bases: 7. The CDR3 DNA reads TGTGCCAGCTCACCACCAAACCAGCGGGGGTACACAGATACGCAGTATTTT. Translation gives CASSPPNQRGYTDTQYF.

The chain has TRBV7-6 and TRBJ2-1, with unresolved D. Trimming left V 1 base short and J 7 bases short, with 5 bases between. This CDR3 has 12 residues. Germline loops: CDR1 SGHVS, CDR2 FNYEAQ. The DNA for the CDR3 is TGTGCCAGCAGCTTAGACGGTAATGAGCAGTTCTTC. This translates into CASSLDGNEQFF.

This rearrangement joins TRBV20-1 to TRBJ1-1; D gene ambiguous. The V gene lost 2 bases and the J gene lost 4 bases, with 5 bases spanning the gap. CDR1 is DFQATT and CDR2 is SNEGSKA in the germline V gene (reference sequence). CDR3 size: 11 residues. The CDR3 loop reads CSARLATEAFF. DNA of the CDR3: TGCAGTGCTAGACTAGCCACTGAAGCTTTCTTT.

The table lists this clonotype with a few counts. The rearrangement joins TRBV5-1 to TRBJ2-5; no clear D. The CDR3 is made up of 14 amino acids. Deletions cut 4 bases from V and 4 bases from J, with 14 bases between. Germline lookup yields CDR1 SGHRS and CDR2 YFSETQ. The CDR3 DNA is TGCGCCAGCAGCCCGGACCCCCCGTCAGAGACCCAGTACTTC. Protein product: CASSPDPPSETQYF. The complete variable domain, with remaining parts taken from reference TRBV5-1 and TRBJ2-5, reads KAGVTQTPRYLIKTRGQQVTLSCSPISGHRSVSWYQQTPGQGLQFLFEYFSETQRNKGNFPGRFSGRQFSNSRSEMNVSTLELGDSALYLCASSPDPPSETQYFGPGTRLLVL.

This clonotype came up many times. The chain carries TRBV5-1 and TRBJ1-4; no clear D gene. The germline gives CDR1 SGHRS, CDR2 YFSETQ. V was pared by 0 bases and J by 7 bases, with 7 bases between. The CDR3 totals 13 residues. CDR3 in amino acids: CASSLGQSEKLFF. Written as DNA, the CDR3 is TGCGCCAGCAGCTTGGGTCAGTCTGAAAAACTGTTTTTT. Supplemented by reference TRBV5-1 and TRBJ1-4, the full variable domain reads KAGVTQTPRYLIKTRGQQVTLSCSPISGHRSVSWYQQTPGQGLQFLFEYFSETQRNKGNFPGRFSGRQFSNSRSEMNVSTLELGDSALYLCASSLGQSEKLFFGSGTQLSVL.

This chain uses TRBV3-1 with TRBJ1-6; D not certain. Looked up from germline, CDR1 is LGHDT and CDR2 is YNNKEL (reference sequence). V lost 5 bases and J lost 10, with 9 bases in between. The CDR3 is 12 amino acids. CDR3 DNA sequence: TGTGCCAGCAGCAACGGGCGGTCACCCCTCCACTTT. It codes for CASSNGRSPLHF.

The rearrangement joins TRBV2 to TRBJ1-1, with a weak D call TRBD1 (6 bases). V lost 5 bases, J lost 3 bases, and 16 bases lay in between. Germline CDR1 reads SNHLY; CDR2 reads FYNNEI. This CDR3 spans 15 amino acids. The CDR3 bases are TGTGCCAGCAGTATCCGAAGGGGGGGTGACACTGAAGCTTTCTTT. It encodes CASSIRRGGDTEAFF.

This clonotype was observed a handful of times. CDR3 sequence: CASIAMAGELFF. In nucleotides, the CDR3 is TGTGCCAGCATTGCGATGGCCGGGGAGCTGTTTTTT. The rearrangement joins TRBV6-1 to TRBJ2-2; D gene uncertain. Germline assignment: CDR1 MNHNS and CDR2 SASEGT. Trimming left V 7 bases short and J 6 bases short, with 9 bases between. The CDR3 totals 12 residues.

This clonotype was seen many times. This sequence joins TRBV7-2 and TRBJ2-1; TRBD2 might be the D (6 bases). The germline V gene has CDR1 SGHTA and CDR2 FQGNSA. Trimming cost V 5 bases and J 1 base, with 15 bases left between them. This CDR3 has 16 amino acids. The DNA for the CDR3 is TGTGCCAGCAGCGCCCCCGGGGGACCTTCCTACAATGAGCAGTTCTTC. The encoded protein is CASSAPGGPSYNEQFF.